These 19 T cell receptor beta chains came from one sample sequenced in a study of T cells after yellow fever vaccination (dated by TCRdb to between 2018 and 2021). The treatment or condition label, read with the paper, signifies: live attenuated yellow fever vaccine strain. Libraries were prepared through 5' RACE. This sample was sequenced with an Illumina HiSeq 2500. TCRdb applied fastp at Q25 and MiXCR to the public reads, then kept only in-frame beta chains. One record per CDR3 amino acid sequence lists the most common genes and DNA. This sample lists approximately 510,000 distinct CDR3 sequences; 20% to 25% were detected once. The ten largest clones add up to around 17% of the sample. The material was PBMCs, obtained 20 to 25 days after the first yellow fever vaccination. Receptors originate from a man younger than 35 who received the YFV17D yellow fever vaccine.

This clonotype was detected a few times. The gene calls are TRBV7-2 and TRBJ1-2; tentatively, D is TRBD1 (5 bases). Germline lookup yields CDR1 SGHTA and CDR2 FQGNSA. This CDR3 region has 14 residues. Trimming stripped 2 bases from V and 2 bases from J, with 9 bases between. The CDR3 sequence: CASSLRRDNYGYTF. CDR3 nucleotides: TGTGCCAGCAGCTTACGTAGGGACAACTATGGCTACACCTTC.

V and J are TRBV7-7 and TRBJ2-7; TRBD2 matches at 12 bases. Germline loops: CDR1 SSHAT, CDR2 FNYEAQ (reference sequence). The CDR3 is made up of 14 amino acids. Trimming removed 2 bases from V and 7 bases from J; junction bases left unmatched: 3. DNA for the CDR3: TGTGCCAGCAGCTTATCTAGCGGGGGGGCAGAGCAGTACTTC. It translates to CASSLSSGGAEQYF.

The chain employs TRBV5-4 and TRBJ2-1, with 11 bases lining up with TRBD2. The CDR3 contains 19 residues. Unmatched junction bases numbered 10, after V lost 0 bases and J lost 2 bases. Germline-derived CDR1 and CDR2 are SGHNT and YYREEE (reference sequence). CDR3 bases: TGTGCCAGCAGCTTGGGGGAGGTGACTAGCGGGGTTGCCTACAATGAGCAGTTCTTC. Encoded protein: CASSLGEVTSGVAYNEQFF.

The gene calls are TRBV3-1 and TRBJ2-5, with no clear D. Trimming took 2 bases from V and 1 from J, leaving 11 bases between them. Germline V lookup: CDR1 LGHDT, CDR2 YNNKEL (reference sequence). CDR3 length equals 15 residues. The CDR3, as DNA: TGTGCCAGCAGCCAAATTGGCGGAGCCCAAGAGACCCAGTACTTC. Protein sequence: CASSQIGGAQETQYF.

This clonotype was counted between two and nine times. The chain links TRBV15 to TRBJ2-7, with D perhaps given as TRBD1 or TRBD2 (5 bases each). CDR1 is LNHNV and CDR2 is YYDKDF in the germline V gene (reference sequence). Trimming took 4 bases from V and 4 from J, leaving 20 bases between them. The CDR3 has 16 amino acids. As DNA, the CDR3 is TGTGCCACCAGCAATGGGTTATCCCTCTGGGGGTACGAGCAGTACTTC. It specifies CATSNGLSLWGYEQYF. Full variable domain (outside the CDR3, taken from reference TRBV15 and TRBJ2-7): DAMVIQNPRYQVTQFGKPVTLSCSQTLNHNVMYWYQQKSSQAPKLLFHYYDKDFNNEADTPDNFQSRRPNTSFCFLDIRSPGLGDTAMYLCATSNGLSLWGYEQYFGPGTRLTVT.

DNA for the CDR3: TGTGCCAGCAGCCAACCCGGGGGCCCCTACAATGAGCAGTTCTTC. This codes for CASSQPGGPYNEQFF. The genes are TRBV3-1 and TRBJ2-1; either TRBD1 or TRBD2 may fit D (6 bases each). The germline V gene has CDR1 LGHDT and CDR2 YNNKEL (reference sequence). V lost 2 bases, J lost 2 bases, and 10 bases lay in between. CDR3 length: 15 amino acids.

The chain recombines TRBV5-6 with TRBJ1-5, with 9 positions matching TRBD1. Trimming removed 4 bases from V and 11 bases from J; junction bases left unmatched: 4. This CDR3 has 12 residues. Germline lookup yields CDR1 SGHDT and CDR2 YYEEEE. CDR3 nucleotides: TGTGCCAGCAGCGAAGGGACAGGGTCCCAGCATTTT. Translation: CASSEGTGSQHF.

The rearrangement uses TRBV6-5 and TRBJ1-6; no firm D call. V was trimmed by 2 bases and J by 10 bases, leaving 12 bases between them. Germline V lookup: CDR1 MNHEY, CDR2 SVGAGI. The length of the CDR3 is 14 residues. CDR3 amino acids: CASSYGRIESPLHF. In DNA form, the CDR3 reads TGTGCCAGCAGTTACGGTAGGATAGAATCACCCCTCCACTTT.

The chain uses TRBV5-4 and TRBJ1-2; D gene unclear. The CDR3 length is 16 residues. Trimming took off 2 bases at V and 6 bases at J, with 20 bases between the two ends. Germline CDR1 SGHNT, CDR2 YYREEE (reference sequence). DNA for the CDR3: TGTGCCAGCAGCTTCGATTGGGCAGAGGGCGAAAATGGCTACACCTTC. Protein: CASSFDWAEGENGYTF.

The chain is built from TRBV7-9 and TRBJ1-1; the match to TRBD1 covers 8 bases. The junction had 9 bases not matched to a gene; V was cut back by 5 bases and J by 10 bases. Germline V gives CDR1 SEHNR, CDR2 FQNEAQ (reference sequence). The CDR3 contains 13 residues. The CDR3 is CASSGSQGAGAFF. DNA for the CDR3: TGTGCCAGCAGCGGATCCCAGGGGGCAGGAGCTTTCTTT.

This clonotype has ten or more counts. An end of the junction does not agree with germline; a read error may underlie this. CDR3 DNA: TGCGCCAGCGGGCGGGGAAACACTGAAGCTTTCTTT. Protein product: CASGRGNTEAFF. V gene TRBV19 combines with J gene TRBJ1-1; no firm D call. Germline V CDR1 and CDR2: LNHDA, SQIVND (reference sequence). The CDR3 runs 12 residues.

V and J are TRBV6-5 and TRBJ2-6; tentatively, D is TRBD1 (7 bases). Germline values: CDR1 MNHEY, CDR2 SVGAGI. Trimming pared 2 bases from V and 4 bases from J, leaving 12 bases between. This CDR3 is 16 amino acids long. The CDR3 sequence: CASSYPGGPGANVLTF. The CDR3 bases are TGTGCCAGCAGTTACCCAGGGGGGCCGGGGGCCAACGTCCTGACTTTC.

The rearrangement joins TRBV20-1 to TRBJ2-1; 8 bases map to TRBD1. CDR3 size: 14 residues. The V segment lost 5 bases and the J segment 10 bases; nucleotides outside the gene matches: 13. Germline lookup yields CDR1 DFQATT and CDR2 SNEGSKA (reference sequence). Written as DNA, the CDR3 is TGCAGTGCTCCGGACAGGGCGGTATTATTGGAGCAGTTCTTC. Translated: CSAPDRAVLLEQFF.

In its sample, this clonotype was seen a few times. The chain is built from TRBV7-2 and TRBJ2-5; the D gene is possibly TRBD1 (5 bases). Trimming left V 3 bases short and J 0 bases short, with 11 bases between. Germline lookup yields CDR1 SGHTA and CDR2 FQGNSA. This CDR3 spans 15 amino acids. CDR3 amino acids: CASSLFDRYQETQYF. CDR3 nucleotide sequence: TGTGCCAGCAGCTTGTTTGACAGATACCAAGAGACCCAGTACTTC.

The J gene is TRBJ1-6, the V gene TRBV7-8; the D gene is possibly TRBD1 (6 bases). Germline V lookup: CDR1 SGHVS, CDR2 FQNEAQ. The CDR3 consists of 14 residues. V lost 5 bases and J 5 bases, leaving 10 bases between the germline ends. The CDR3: CASSPGQNNSPLHF. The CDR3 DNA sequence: TGTGCCAGCAGCCCAGGACAGAATAATTCACCCCTCCACTTT.

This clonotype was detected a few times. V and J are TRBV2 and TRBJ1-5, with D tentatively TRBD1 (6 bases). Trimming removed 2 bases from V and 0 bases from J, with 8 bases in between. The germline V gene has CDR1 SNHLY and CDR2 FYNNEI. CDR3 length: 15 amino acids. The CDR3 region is CASSEQGYSNQPQHF. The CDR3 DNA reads TGTGCCAGCAGTGAACAGGGGTATAGCAATCAGCCCCAGCATTTT.

For the CDR3, the DNA is TGTGCCAGCAGCTTCATCCCAGGGGGCTTGAACACTGAAGCTTTCTTT. It is translated as CASSFIPGGLNTEAFF. The V call is TRBV7-2, the J call TRBJ1-1; TRBD1 matches at 8 bases. V was pared by 3 bases and J by 0 bases, with 6 bases of the junction left unmatched. The CDR3 spans 16 residues. The V gene's germline CDR1 is SGHTA and CDR2 FQGNSA.

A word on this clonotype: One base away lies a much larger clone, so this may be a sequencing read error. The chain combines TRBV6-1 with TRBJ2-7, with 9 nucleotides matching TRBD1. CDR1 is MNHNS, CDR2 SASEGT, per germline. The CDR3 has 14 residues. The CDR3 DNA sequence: TGTGTCAGCAGTGCCGGGACAGGGAGGTACGAGCAGTACTTC. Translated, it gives CVSSAGTGRYEQYF.

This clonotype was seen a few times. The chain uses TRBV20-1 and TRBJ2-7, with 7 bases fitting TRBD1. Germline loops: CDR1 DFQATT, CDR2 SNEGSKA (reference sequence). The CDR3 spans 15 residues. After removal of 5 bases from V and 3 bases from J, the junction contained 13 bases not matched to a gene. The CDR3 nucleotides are TGCAGTGCTGCCCCCAGGGGACAGTCGAACTACGAGCAGTACTTC. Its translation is CSAAPRGQSNYEQYF.